Following are 11 T cell receptor beta chains from one sample sequenced in a study of T-cell reconstitution after alpha-beta-depleted transplantation in children. A TCRbeta library incorporating unique molecular identifiers was prepared. MiXCR, run by TCRdb on the PCR reads, gives a single entry per CDR3 protein. The table includes 600,000 to 700,000 distinct CDR3 sequences, 16% detected once. Sequencing was performed on PBMCs from the stem cell graft donor, taken from the stem cell graft. The origin of the receptors is a human donor who donated a stem cell graft to a child with acute myeloid leukemia.

At least ten counts were recorded for this clonotype. The genes are TRBV5-1 and TRBJ1-2, with 7 nucleotides matching TRBD1. J gave up 10 bases and V 8 bases, and 8 bases lay outside the gene matches. This CDR3 contains 11 residues. Germline CDR1 reads SGHRS; CDR2 reads YFSETQ. The DNA of the CDR3 is TGCGCCAGTCGACAGGGTTGGGACTACACCTTC. As protein: CASRQGWDYTF. Full variable domain (rest looked up from reference TRBV5-1 and TRBJ1-2): KAGVTQTPRYLIKTRGQQVTLSCSPISGHRSVSWYQQTPGQGLQFLFEYFSETQRNKGNFPGRFSGRQFSNSRSEMNVSTLELGDSALYLCASRQGWDYTFGSGTRLTVV.

The V and J genes are TRBV20-1 and TRBJ2-7, with 14 bases fitting TRBD2. The length of the CDR3 is 15 residues. The germline gives CDR1 DFQATT, CDR2 SNEGSKA (reference sequence). The ends lost 3 bases at V and 2 bases at J; junction bases unmatched: 3. The CDR3 loop is CSARGLAGAPYEQYF. Written as DNA, the CDR3 is TGCAGTGCTAGGGGACTAGCGGGGGCTCCCTACGAGCAGTACTTC.

This clonotype was observed a handful of times. This chain uses TRBV11-3 with TRBJ2-7, with D hard to call. V lost 1 base, J lost 3 bases, and 13 bases lay in between. This CDR3 spans 15 amino acids. Per germline, CDR1 SGHNT and CDR2 YENEEA. CDR3 coding DNA: TGTGCCAGCAGCTTAGGTCGTGGATTAAACTACGAGCAGTACTTC. This codes for CASSLGRGLNYEQYF. The entire variable domain, with the rest obtained from reference TRBV11-3 and TRBJ2-7, is as follows: EAGVVQSPRYKIIEKKQPVAFWCNPISGHNTLYWYLQNLGQGPELLIRYENEEAVDDSQLPKDRFSAERLKGVDSTLKIQPAELGDSAVYLCASSLGRGLNYEQYFGPGTRLTVT.

This clonotype was seen a handful of times. The chain's CDR3 is CASSSRSVLAGIYEQYV. In nucleotides, the CDR3 is TGTGCCAGCAGTTCACGTAGCGTACTAGCGGGGATTTACGAGCAGTACGTC. The rearrangement uses TRBV28 and TRBJ2-7; 10 bases map to TRBD2. This CDR3 has 17 residues. V was clipped by 4 bases and J by 4 bases; unmatched bases: 13. In germline, CDR1 is MDHEN, CDR2 SYDVKM.

This clonotype was seen repeatedly, ten times or more. The chain is built from TRBV12-3 or TRBV12-4 and TRBJ2-7; perhaps TRBD1 as D (6 bases). Trimming removed 5 bases at V and 2 bases at J, with 16 bases between. The CDR3 totals 15 residues. The CDR3 sequence is CASSPRGPRTYEQYF. The CDR3 region has the DNA TGTGCCAGCAGTCCCAGGGGTCCGAGGACCTACGAGCAGTACTTC.

This clonotype was seen more than once but under ten times. V usage is TRBV12-3 or TRBV12-4 and J usage is TRBJ1-5, with D perhaps TRBD1 (5 bases). V shed 6 bases and J shed 8 bases, with 17 bases lying between them. The CDR3 length is 14 residues. The CDR3 DNA is TGTGCCAGCAGCGCTCTTTGGCCGGGGGAGCCCCAGCATTTT. Protein product: CASSALWPGEPQHF.

This clonotype occurred many times. This sequence joins TRBV6-1 and TRBJ1-2; D possibly corresponds to TRBD1 (6 bases). There are 13 residues in the CDR3. V was shortened by 8 bases and J by 2 bases, with 12 bases between the two germline ends. Germline loops: CDR1 MNHNS, CDR2 SASEGT. In nucleotides, the CDR3 is TGTGCCAGCGGCAAAGGGGGAAACTATGGCTACACCTTC. The encoded protein is CASGKGGNYGYTF.

This clonotype has just a few counts. This chain links TRBV12-3 or TRBV12-4 with TRBJ2-2, with a weak D call TRBD2 (7 bases). The CDR3 consists of 14 residues. V was shortened by 10 bases and J by 1 base, with 13 bases between the two germline ends. CDR3 DNA sequence: TGTGCCATCCGGGGGGACAAGAACACCGGGGAGCTGTTTTTT. Translating gives CAIRGDKNTGELFF.

The rearrangement links TRBV2 to TRBJ2-3, with 8 bases matching TRBD2. The CDR3 runs 15 residues. Germline values: CDR1 SNHLY, CDR2 FYNNEI. V trimming: 8 bases; J trimming: 4 bases; junction bases outside the gene matches: 11. CDR3 sequence: CASRGLVSNADTQYF. The CDR3 DNA reads TGTGCCAGCCGGGGACTAGTATCAAATGCAGATACGCAGTATTTT.

About this clonotype: This may arise from a read error, as a much more abundant clone is one base away. J is TRBJ2-5 and V is TRBV24-1; D is uncertain. V lost 3 bases and J 5 bases, leaving 18 bases between the germline ends. Germline CDR1 reads KGHDR; CDR2 reads SFDVKD. The CDR3 length is 16 residues. CDR3 amino acids: CATSDAGRSAGETQYF. The CDR3 nucleotides are TGTGCCACCAGTGATGCTGGTCGATCAGCTGGGGAGACCCAGTACTTC.

This clonotype came up a few times. The rearrangement joins TRBV24-1 to TRBJ2-5; 10 nucleotides agree with TRBD1. The CDR3 loop spans 14 amino acids. The V gene's germline CDR1 is KGHDR and CDR2 SFDVKD. Trimming removed 4 bases from V and 5 bases from J; junction bases left unmatched: 3. The CDR3 DNA reads as TGTGCCACCAGTGAGACAGGGGGCTCGGAGACCCAGTACTTC. This translates into CATSETGGSETQYF.